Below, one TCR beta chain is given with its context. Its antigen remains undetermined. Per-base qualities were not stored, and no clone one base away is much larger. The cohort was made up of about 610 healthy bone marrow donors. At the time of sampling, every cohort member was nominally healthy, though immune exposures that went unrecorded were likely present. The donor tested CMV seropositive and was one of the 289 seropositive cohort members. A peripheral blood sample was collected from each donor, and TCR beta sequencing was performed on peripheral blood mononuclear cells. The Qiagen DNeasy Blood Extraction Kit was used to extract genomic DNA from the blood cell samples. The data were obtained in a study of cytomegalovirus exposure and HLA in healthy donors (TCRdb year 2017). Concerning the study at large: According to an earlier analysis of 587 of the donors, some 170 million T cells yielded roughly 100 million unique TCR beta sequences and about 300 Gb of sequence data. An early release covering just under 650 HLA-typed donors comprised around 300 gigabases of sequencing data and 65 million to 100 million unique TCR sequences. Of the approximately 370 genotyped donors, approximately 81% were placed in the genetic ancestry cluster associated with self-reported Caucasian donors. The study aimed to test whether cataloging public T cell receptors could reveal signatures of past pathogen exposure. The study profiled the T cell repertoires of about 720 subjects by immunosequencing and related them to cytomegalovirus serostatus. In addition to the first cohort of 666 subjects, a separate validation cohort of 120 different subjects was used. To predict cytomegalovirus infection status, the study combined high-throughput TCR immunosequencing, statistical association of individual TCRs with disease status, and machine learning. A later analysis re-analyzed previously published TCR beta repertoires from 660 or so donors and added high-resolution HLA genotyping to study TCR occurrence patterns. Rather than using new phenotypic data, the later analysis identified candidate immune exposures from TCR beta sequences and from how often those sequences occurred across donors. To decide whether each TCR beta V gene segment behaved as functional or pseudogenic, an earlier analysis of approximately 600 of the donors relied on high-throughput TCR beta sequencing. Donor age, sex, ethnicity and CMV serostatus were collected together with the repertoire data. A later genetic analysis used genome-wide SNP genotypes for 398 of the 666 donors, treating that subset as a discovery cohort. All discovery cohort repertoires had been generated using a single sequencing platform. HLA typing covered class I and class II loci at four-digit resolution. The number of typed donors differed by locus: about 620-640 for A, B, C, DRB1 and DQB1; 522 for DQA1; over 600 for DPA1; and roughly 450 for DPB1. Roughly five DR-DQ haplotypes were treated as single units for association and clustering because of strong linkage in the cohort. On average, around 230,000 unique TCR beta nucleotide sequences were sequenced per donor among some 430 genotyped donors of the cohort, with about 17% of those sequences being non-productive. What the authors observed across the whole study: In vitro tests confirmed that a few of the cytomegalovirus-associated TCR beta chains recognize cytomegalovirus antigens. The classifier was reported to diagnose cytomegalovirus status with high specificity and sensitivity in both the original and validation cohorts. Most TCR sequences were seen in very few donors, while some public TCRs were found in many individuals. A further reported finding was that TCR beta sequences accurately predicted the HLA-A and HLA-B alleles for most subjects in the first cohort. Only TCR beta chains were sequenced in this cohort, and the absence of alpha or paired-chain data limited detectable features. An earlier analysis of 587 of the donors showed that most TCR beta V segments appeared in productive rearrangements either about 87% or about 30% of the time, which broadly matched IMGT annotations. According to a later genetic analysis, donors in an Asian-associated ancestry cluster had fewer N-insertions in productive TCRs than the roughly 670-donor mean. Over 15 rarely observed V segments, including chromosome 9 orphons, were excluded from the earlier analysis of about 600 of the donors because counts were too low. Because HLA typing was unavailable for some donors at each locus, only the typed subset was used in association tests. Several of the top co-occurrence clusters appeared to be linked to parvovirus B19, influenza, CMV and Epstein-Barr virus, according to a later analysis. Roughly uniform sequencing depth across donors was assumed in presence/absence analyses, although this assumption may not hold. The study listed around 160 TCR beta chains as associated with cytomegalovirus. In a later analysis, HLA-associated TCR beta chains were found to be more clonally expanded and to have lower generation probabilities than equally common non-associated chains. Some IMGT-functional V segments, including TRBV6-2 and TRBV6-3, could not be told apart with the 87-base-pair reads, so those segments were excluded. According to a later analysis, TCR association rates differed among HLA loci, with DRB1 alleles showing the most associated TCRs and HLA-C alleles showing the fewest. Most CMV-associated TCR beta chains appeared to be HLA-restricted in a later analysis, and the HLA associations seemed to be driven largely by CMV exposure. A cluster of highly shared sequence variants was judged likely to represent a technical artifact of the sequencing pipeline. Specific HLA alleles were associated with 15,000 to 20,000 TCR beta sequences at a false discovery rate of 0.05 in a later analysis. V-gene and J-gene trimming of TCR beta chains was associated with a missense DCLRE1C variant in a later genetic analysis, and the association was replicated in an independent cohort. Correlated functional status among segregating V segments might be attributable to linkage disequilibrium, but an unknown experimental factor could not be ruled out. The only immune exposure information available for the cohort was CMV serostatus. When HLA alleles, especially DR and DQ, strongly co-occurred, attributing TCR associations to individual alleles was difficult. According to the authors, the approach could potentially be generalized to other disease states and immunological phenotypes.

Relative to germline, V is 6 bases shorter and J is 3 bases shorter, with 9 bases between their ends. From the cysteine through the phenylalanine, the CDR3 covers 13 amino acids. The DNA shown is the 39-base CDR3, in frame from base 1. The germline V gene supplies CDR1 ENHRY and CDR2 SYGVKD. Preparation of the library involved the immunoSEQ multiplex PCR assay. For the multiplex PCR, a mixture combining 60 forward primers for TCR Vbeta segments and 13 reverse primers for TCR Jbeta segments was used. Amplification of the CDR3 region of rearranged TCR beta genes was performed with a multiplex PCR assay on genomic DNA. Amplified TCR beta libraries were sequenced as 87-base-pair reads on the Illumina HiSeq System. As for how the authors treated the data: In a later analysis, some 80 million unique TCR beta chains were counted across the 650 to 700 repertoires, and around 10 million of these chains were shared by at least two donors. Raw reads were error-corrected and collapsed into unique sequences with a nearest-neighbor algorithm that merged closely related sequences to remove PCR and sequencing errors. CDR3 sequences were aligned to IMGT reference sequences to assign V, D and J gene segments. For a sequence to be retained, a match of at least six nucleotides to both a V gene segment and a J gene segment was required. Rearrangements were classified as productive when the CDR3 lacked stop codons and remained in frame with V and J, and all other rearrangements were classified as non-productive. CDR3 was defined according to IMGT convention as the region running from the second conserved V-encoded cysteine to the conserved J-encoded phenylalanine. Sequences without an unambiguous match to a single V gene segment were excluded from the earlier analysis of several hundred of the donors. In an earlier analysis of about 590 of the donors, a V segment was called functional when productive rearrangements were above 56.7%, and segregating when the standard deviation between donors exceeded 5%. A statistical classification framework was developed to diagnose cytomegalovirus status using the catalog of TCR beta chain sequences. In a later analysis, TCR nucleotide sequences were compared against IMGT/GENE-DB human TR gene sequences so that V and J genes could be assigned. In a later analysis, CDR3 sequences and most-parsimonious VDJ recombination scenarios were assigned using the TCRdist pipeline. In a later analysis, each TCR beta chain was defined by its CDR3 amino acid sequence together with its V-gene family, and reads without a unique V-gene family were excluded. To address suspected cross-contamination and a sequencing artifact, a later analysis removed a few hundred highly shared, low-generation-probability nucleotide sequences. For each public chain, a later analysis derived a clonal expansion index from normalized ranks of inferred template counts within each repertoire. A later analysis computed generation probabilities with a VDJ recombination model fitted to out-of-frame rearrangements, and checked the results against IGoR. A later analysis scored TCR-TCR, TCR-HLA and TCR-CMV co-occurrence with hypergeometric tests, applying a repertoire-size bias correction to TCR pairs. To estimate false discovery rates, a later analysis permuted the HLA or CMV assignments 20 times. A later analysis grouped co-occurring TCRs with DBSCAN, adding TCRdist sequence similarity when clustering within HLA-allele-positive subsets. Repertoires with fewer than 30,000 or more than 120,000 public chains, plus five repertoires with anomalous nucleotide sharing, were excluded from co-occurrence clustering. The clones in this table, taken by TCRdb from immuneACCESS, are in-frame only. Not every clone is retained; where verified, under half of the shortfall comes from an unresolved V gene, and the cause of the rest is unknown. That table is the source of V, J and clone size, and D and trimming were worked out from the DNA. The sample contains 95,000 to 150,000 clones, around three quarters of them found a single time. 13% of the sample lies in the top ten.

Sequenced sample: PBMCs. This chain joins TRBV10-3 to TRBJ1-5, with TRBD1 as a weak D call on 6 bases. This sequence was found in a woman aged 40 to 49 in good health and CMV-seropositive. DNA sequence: TGTGCCATCAGGGGACACTTCAATCAGCCCCAGCATTTT. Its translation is CAIRGHFNQPQHF.